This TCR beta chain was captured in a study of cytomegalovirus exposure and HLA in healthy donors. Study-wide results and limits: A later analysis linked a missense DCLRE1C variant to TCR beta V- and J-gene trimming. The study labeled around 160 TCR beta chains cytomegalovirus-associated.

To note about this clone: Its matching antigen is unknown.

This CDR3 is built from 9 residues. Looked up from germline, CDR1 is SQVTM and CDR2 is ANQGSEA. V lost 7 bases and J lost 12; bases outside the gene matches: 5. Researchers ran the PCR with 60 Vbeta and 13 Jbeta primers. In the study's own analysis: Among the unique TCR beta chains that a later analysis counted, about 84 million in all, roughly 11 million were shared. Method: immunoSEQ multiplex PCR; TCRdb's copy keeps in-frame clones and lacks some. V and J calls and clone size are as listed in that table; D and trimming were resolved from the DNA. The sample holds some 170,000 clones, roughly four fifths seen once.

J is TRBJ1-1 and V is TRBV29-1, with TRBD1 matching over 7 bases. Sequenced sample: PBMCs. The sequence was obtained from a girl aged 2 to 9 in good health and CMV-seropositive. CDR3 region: CSDNRGTFF. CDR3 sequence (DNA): TGCAGCGATAACAGGGGTACTTTCTTT. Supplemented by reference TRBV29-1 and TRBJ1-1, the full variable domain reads SAVISQKPSRDICQRGTSLTIQCQVDSQVTMMFWYRQQPGQSLTLIATANQGSEATYESGFVIDKFPISRPNLTFSTLTVSNMSPEDSSIYLCSDNRGTFFGQGTRLTVV.